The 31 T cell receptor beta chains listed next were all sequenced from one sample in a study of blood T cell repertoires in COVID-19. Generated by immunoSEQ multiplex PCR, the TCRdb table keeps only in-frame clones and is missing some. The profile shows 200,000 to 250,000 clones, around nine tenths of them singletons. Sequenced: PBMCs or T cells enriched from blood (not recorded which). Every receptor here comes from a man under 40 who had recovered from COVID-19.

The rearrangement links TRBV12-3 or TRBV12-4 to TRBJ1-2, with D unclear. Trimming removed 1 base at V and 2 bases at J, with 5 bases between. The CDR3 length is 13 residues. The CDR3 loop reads CASSLVRNYGYTF. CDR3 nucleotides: TGTGCCAGCAGTTTAGTCCGGAACTATGGCTACACCTTC.

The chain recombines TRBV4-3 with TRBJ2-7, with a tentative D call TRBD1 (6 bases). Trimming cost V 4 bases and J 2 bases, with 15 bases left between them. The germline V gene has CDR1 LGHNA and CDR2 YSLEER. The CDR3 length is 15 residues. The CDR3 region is CASSLSQAGAYEQYF. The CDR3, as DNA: TGCGCCAGCAGCCTTTCCCAGGCAGGGGCCTACGAGCAGTACTTC.

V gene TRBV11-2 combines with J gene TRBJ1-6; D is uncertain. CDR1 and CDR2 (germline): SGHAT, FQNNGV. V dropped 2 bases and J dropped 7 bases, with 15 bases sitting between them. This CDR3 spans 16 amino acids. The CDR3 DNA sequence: TGTGCCAGCAGCTTACCGGGGATCAACCACAATTCACCCCTCCACTTT. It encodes CASSLPGINHNSPLHF. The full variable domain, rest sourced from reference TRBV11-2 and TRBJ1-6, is EAGVAQSPRYKIIEKRQSVAFWCNPISGHATLYWYQQILGQGPKLLIQFQNNGVVDDSQLPKDRFSAERLKGVDSTLKIQPAKLEDSAVYLCASSLPGINHNSPLHFGNGTRLTVT.

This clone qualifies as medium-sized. Written as DNA, the CDR3 is TGTGCCAGCAGTTCGGGGACTAGCGGGAGCCCCTACGAGCAGTACTTC. Encoded protein: CASSSGTSGSPYEQYF. This rearrangement joins TRBV27 to TRBJ2-7, with 14 bases fitting TRBD2. The ends lost 4 bases at V and 2 bases at J; junction bases unmatched: 4. Looked up from germline, CDR1 is MNHEY and CDR2 is SMNVEV (reference sequence). The CDR3 has 16 residues.

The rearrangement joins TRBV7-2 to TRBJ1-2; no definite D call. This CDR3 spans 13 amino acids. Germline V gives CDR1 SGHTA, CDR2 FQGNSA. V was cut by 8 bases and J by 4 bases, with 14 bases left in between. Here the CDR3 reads CASRLQRPYGYTF. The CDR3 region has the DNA TGTGCCAGCCGATTACAACGCCCCTATGGCTACACCTTC.

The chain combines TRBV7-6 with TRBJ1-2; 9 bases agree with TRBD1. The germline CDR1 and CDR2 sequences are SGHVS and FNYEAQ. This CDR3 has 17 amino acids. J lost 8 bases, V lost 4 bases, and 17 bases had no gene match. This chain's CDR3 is CASSSSRDRETLMGYTF. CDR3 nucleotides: TGTGCCAGCAGCTCCAGCCGGGACAGGGAGACCCTAATGGGCTACACCTTC. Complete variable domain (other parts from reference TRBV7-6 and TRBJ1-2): GAGVSQSPRYKVTKRGQDVALRCDPISGHVSLYWYRQALGQGPEFLTYFNYEAQQDKSGLPNDRFSAERPEGSISTLTIQRTEQRDSAMYRCASSSSRDRETLMGYTFGSGTRLTVV.

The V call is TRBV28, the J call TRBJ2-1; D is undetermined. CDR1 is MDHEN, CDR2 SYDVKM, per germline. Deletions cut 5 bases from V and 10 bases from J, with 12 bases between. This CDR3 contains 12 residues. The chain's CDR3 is CASSLSFGEQFF. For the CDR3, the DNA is TGTGCCAGCAGTCTATCCTTTGGCGAGCAGTTCTTC.

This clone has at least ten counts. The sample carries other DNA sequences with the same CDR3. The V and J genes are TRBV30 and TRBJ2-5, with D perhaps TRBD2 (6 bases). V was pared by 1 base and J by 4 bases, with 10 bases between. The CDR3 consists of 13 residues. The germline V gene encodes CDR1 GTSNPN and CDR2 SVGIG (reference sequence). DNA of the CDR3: TGTGCCTGGAGTGGTGGAGGGCCAGAGACCCAGTACTTC. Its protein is CAWSGGGPETQYF. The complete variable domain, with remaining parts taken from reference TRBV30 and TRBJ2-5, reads SQTIHQWPATLVQPVGSPLSLECTVEGTSNPNLYWYRQAAGRGLQLLFYSVGIGQISSEVPQNLSASRPQDRQFILSSKKLLLSDSGFYLCAWSGGGPETQYFGPGTRLLVL.

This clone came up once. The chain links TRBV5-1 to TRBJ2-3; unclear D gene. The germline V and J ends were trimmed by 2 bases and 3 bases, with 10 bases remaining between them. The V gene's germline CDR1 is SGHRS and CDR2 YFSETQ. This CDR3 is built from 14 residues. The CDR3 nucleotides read TGCGCCAGCAGCTTCGCGCTTCGGACAGATACGCAGTATTTT. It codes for CASSFALRTDTQYF. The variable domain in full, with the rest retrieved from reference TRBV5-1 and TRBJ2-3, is KAGVTQTPRYLIKTRGQQVTLSCSPISGHRSVSWYQQTPGQGLQFLFEYFSETQRNKGNFPGRFSGRQFSNSRSEMNVSTLELGDSALYLCASSFALRTDTQYFGPGTRLTVL.

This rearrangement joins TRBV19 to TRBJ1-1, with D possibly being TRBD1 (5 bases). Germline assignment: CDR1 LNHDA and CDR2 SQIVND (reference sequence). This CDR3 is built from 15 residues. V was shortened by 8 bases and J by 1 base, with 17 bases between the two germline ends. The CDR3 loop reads CASWDSPWENTEAFF. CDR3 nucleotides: TGTGCCAGTTGGGACTCCCCTTGGGAGAACACTGAAGCTTTCTTT.

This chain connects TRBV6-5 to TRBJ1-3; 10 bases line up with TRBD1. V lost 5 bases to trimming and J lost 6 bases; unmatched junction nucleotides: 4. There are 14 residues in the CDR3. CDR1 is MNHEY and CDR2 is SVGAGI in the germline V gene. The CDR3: CASSLDRGPNTIYF. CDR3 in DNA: TGTGCCAGCAGTCTCGACAGGGGGCCAAACACCATATATTTT.

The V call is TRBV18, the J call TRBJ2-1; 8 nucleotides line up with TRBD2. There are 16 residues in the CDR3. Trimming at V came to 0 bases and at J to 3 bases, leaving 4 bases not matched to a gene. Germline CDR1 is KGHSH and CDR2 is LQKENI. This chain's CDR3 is CASSPPSGSYYNEQFF. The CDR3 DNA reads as TGTGCCAGCTCACCACCGAGCGGGAGTTACTACAATGAGCAGTTCTTC.

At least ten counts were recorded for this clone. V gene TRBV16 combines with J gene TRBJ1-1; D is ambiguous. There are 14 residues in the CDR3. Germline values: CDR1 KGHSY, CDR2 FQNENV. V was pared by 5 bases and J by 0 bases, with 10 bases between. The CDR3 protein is CASSFTELNTEAFF. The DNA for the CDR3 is TGTGCCAGCAGCTTTACAGAGCTGAACACTGAAGCTTTCTTT. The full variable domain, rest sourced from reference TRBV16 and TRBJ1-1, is GEEVAQTPKHLVRGEGQKAKLYCAPIKGHSYVFWYQQVLKNEFKFLISFQNENVFDETGMPKERFSAKCLPNSPCSLEIQATKLEDSAVYFCASSFTELNTEAFFGQGTRLTVV.

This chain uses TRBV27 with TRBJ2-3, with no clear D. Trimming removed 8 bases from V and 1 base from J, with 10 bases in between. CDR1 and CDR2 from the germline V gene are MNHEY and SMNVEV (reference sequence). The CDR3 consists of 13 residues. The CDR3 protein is CASQVAGTDTQYF. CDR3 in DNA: TGTGCCAGCCAAGTAGCTGGCACAGATACGCAGTATTTT.

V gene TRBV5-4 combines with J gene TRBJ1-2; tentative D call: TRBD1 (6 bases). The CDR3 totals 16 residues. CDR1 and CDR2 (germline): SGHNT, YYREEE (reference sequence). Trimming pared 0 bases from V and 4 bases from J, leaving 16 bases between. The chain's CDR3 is CASSLVSRGGSYGYTF. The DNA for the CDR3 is TGTGCCAGCAGCTTGGTGTCCAGGGGTGGGAGCTATGGCTACACCTTC.

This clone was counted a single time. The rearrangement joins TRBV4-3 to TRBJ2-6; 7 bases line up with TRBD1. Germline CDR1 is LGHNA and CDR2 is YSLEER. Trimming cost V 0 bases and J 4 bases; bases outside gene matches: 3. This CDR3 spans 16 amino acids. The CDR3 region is CASSQETGQGANVLTF. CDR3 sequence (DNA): TGCGCCAGCAGCCAAGAGACAGGGCAAGGGGCCAACGTCCTGACTTTC.

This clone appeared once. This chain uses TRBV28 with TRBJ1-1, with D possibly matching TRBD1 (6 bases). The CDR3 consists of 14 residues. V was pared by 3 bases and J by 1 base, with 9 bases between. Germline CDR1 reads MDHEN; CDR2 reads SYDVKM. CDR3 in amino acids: CASSLGHRNTEAFF. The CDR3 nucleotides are TGTGCCAGCAGTTTGGGACATAGGAACACTGAAGCTTTCTTT.

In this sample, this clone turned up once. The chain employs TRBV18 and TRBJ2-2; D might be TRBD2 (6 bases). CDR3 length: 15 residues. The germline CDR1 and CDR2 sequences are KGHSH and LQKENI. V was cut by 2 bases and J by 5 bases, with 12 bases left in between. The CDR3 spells CASSPGGIGTGELFF. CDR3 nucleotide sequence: TGTGCCAGCTCACCAGGGGGGATCGGAACCGGGGAGCTGTTTTTT.

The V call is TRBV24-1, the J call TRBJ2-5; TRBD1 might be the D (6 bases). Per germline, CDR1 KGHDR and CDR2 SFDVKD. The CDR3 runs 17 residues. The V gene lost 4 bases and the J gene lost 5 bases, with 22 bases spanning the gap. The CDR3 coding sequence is TGTGCCACCAGTGACAACGCAGGGCCAGGGGATACGGAGACCCAGTACTTC. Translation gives CATSDNAGPGDTETQYF.

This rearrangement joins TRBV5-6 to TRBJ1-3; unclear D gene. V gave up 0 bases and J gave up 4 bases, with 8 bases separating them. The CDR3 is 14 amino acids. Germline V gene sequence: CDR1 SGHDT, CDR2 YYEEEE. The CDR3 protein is CASSLGPSGNTIYF. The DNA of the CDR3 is TGTGCCAGCAGCTTGGGGCCTTCAGGAAACACCATATATTTT.

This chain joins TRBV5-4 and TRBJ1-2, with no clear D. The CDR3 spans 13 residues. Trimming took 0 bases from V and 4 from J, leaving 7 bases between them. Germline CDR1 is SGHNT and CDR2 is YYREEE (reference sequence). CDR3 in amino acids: CASSLGSLYGYTF. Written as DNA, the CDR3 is TGTGCCAGCAGCTTGGGGAGCCTCTATGGCTACACCTTC.

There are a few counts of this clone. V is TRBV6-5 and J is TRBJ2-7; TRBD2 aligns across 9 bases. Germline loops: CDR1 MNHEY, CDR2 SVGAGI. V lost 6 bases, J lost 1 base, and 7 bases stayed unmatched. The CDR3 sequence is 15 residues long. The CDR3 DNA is TGTGCCAGCAGCCCCTCTCTAGCGGGGTCCTACGAGCAGTACTTC. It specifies CASSPSLAGSYEQYF.

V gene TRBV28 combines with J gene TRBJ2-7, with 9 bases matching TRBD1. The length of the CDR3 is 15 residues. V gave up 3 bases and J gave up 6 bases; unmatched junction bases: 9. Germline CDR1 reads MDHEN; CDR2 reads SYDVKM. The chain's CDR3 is CASSFAGQGSAEQYF. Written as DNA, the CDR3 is TGTGCCAGCAGTTTTGCCGGACAGGGGTCCGCCGAGCAGTACTTC.

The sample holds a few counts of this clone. DNA of the CDR3: TGTGCCAGCTCACCATCGGGTCGTTCCTACGAGCAGTACTTC. It yields the protein CASSPSGRSYEQYF. This chain joins TRBV18 and TRBJ2-7, with D unclear. Trimming removed 2 bases from V and 1 base from J, with 9 bases in between. Per germline, CDR1 KGHSH and CDR2 LQKENI. The CDR3 runs to 14 residues.

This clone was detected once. The CDR3 sequence: CASSKAGDEQFF. As DNA, the CDR3 is TGTGCCAGCAGCAAAGCGGGAGACGAGCAGTTCTTC. This sequence joins TRBV28 and TRBJ2-1; 8 bases align to TRBD2. Trimming took 6 bases from V and 10 from J; bases not matched to a gene: 5. Germline V gene data show CDR1 as MDHEN and CDR2 as SYDVKM. This CDR3 is built from 12 residues.

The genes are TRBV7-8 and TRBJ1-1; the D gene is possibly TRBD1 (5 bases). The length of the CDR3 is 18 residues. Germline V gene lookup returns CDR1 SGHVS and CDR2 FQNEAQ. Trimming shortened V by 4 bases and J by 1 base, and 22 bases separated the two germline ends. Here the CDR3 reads CASSSMGRGRVRNTEAFF. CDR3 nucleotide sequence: TGTGCCAGCAGCTCCATGGGGAGGGGACGAGTTAGGAACACTGAAGCTTTCTTT.

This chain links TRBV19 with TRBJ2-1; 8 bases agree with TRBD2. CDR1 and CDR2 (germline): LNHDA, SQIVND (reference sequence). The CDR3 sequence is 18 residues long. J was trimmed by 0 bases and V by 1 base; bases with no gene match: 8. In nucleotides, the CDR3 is TGTGCCAGTAGTATAGGTCGGGTAGCGGGATACTCCTACAATGAGCAGTTCTTC. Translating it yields CASSIGRVAGYSYNEQFF.

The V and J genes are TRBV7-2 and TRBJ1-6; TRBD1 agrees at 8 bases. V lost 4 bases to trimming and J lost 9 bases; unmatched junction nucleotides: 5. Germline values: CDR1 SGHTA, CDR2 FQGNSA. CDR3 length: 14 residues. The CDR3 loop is CASSSDRGGSPLHF. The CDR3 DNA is TGTGCCAGCAGCTCCGACAGGGGCGGTTCACCCCTCCACTTT.

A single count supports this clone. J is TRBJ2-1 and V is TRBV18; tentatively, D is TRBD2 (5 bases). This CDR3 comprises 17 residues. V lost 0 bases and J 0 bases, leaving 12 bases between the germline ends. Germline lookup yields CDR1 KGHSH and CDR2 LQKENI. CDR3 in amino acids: CASSPPRGSSSYNEQFF. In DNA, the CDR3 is TGTGCCAGCTCACCACCCCGAGGGTCCAGCTCCTACAATGAGCAGTTCTTC.

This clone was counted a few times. CDR3 loop: CASSETPKMFF. Written as DNA, the CDR3 is TGTGCCAGCAGTGAAACCCCTAAGATGTTCTTT. This chain connects TRBV2 to TRBJ1-1; no clear D. There are 11 residues in the CDR3. CDR1 is SNHLY, CDR2 FYNNEI, per germline. The germline V and J ends were trimmed by 2 bases and 14 bases, with 12 bases remaining between them.

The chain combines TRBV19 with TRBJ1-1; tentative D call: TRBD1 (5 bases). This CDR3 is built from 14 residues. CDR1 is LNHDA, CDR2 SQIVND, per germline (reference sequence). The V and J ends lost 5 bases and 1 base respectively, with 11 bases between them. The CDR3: CASSRGTWNTEAFF. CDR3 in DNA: TGTGCCAGTAGTCGCGGGACCTGGAACACTGAAGCTTTCTTT.